A single sample is the source of the 24 T cell receptor beta chains below, sequenced in a study of spatial heterogeneity in lung cancer. TCRdb fed the 5' RACE reads into MiXCR, producing one record per CDR3 protein. This table holds several thousand distinct CDR3 sequences, under 3.5% found once. Time point of the sample: sample taken at primary tumor resection. This sample comprised lung tissue, obtained at surgery. These receptor sequences come from a human donor with early-stage non-small cell lung cancer.

By share, this clonotype counts as medium-sized (0.01 to 0.1%). With the library built for alpha chains, this beta chain is off target and its frequency is not meaningful. V gene TRBV29-1 combines with J gene TRBJ2-1; no clear D. Per germline, CDR1 SQVTM and CDR2 ANQGSEA. Between the trimmed V and J ends, which lost 0 bases and 1 base, there was a span of 13 bases. This CDR3 comprises 16 residues. The chain's CDR3 is CSVEDPQRRSYNEQFF. CDR3 sequence (DNA): TGCAGCGTTGAAGACCCCCAGCGCCGATCCTACAATGAGCAGTTCTTC.

By share, this clonotype ranks as medium-sized. Because this beta chain is a stray read in a library intended to capture alpha chains, its abundance should not be given much weight. The rearrangement uses TRBV7-2 and TRBJ2-2; TRBD2 matches 13 bases. Trimming took 5 bases from V and 7 from J; bases not matched to a gene: 7. The CDR3 has 16 amino acids. Germline V gene data show CDR1 as SGHTA and CDR2 as FQGNSA. The CDR3 sequence: CASSARLAGGRGELFF. CDR3 DNA: TGTGCCAGCAGCGCTCGACTAGCGGGGGGACGCGGGGAGCTGTTTTTT. The variable domain in full, with the rest retrieved from reference TRBV7-2 and TRBJ2-2, is GAGVSQSPSNKVTEKGKDVELRCDPISGHTALYWYRQSLGQGLEFLIYFQGNSAPDKSGLPSDRFSAERTGGSVSTLTIQRTQQEDSAVYLCASSARLAGGRGELFFGEGSRLTVL.

This clonotype is medium-sized. This beta chain is an off-target read within a library intended for alpha chains, so its frequency means little. This chain links TRBV5-1 with TRBJ2-3, with TRBD1 matching 7 bases. From germline, CDR1 is SGHRS and CDR2 YFSETQ. The CDR3 loop spans 15 amino acids. Trimming at V came to 0 bases and at J to 6 bases, leaving 7 bases not matched to a gene. The CDR3 sequence is CASSLALTGSDTQYF. The CDR3 region has the DNA TGCGCCAGCAGCTTGGCCCTGACAGGGTCGGATACGCAGTATTTT. Together with reference TRBV5-1 and TRBJ2-3, the CDR3 gives the full variable domain: KAGVTQTPRYLIKTRGQQVTLSCSPISGHRSVSWYQQTPGQGLQFLFEYFSETQRNKGNFPGRFSGRQFSNSRSEMNVSTLELGDSALYLCASSLALTGSDTQYFGPGTRLTVL.

In this sample, this clonotype turned up many times. The library was prepared for alpha chains; this beta chain is a stray read, so its frequency means little. The chain is built from TRBV7-8 and TRBJ1-1; 7 bases agree with TRBD1. The length of the CDR3 is 15 residues. Per germline, CDR1 SGHVS and CDR2 FQNEAQ. J was trimmed by 1 base and V by 1 base; bases with no gene match: 3. This CDR3 reads CASSLVRTGNTEAFF. In nucleotides, the CDR3 is TGTGCCAGCAGCTTAGTAAGGACAGGGAACACTGAAGCTTTCTTT.

This clonotype occurred many times. A library made for alpha chains picked up this beta chain off target, so its size means little. This chain uses TRBV2 with TRBJ2-3; D call uncertain. Between the trimmed V and J ends, which lost 7 bases and 6 bases, there was a span of 8 bases. Germline V gene lookup returns CDR1 SNHLY and CDR2 FYNNEI. This CDR3 is built from 11 residues. The CDR3 spells CASKVLDTQYF. The CDR3 region has the DNA TGTGCCAGCAAAGTCCTGGATACGCAGTATTTT.

The table lists this clonotype with many counts. Found in a library prepared for alpha chains, this beta chain is an off-target read, and its abundance has little meaning. The genes are TRBV5-1 and TRBJ1-1, with TRBD1 as a possible D gene (5 bases). Germline CDR1 is SGHRS and CDR2 is YFSETQ. The V and J ends lost 1 base and 7 bases respectively, with 14 bases between them. The CDR3 runs 14 residues. CDR3 bases: TGCGCCAGCAGCTTGAATGGGGTTGGGGGTGAAGCTTTCTTT. Amino acids: CASSLNGVGGEAFF.

By its share, this clonotype is medium-sized. This beta chain slipped into a library made for alpha chains as a stray read, so its size is not meaningful. The CDR3 DNA follows: TGTGCCAGCAGCTTAGTAGGAACCCGAGACACCGGGGAGCTGTTTTTT. As protein: CASSLVGTRDTGELFF. The chain employs TRBV7-2 and TRBJ2-2; D unresolved. The V and J ends lost 1 base and 3 bases respectively, with 12 bases between them. This CDR3 spans 16 amino acids. Germline CDR1 reads SGHTA; CDR2 reads FQGNSA.

This clonotype was seen at least ten times. This beta chain is off target for a library built for alpha chains, so its abundance means little. This chain uses TRBV7-9 with TRBJ1-2; the D is unclear. This CDR3 spans 18 amino acids. Germline CDR1 SEHNR, CDR2 FQNEAQ (reference sequence). V dropped 4 bases and J dropped 4 bases, with 25 bases sitting between them. The CDR3, as DNA: TGTGCCAGCAGCTGGCCACGCCACGCCTGGAATTTCGCCTATGGCTACACCTTC. This gives the protein CASSWPRHAWNFAYGYTF.

This clonotype was seen many times. This beta chain appears as a stray read in a library generated for alpha chains; its size is not informative. V gene TRBV2 combines with J gene TRBJ2-1; 12 positions match TRBD2. With V trimmed by 6 bases and J by 2 bases, 2 bases remained unmatched. From germline, CDR1 is SNHLY and CDR2 FYNNEI. The CDR3 covers 15 residues. Written as DNA, the CDR3 is TGTGCCAGCAGACTAGCGGGGGGCCCCTACAATGAGCAGTTCTTC. Translating it yields CASRLAGGPYNEQFF. Variable domain in full (rest from reference TRBV2 and TRBJ2-1): EPEVTQTPSHQVTQMGQEVILRCVPISNHLYFYWYRQILGQKVEFLVSFYNNEISEKSEIFDDQFSVERPDGSNFTLKIRSTKLEDSAMYFCASRLAGGPYNEQFFGPGTRLTVL.

This clonotype is large by share. This beta chain slipped into a library made for alpha chains as a stray read, so its size is not meaningful. The J gene is TRBJ2-2, the V gene TRBV27; D not certain. The CDR3 loop spans 12 amino acids. V was shortened by 10 bases and J by 6 bases, with 12 bases between the two germline ends. CDR1 and CDR2 from the germline V gene are MNHEY and SMNVEV (reference sequence). The CDR3 DNA is TGTGCCATCTCGGAGCCTGCCGGGGAGCTGTTTTTT. Translation: CAISEPAGELFF.

This clonotype was seen a handful of times. This beta chain appears as a stray read in a library generated for alpha chains; its size is not informative. The chain joins TRBV5-1 to TRBJ1-2; 7 bases are shared with TRBD1. V gave up 0 bases and J gave up 8 bases; unmatched junction bases: 10. This CDR3 has 15 amino acids. Germline CDR1 reads SGHRS; CDR2 reads YFSETQ. CDR3 loop: CASSLETGFGDGYTF. The CDR3 DNA reads as TGCGCCAGCAGCTTGGAGACAGGGTTCGGGGACGGCTACACCTTC.

This clonotype was detected many times. This beta chain is a stray read from a library made for alpha chains; its abundance is not meaningful. This chain links TRBV2 with TRBJ2-6; 10 nucleotides match TRBD1. Trimming removed 6 bases from V and 2 bases from J; junction bases left unmatched: 4. Germline values: CDR1 SNHLY, CDR2 FYNNEI. CDR3 length: 16 residues. CDR3 coding DNA: TGTGCCAGCAGCGCGACAGGGGGCGCTGGGGCCAACGTCCTGACTTTC. Translating gives CASSATGGAGANVLTF.

This clonotype occurred many times. The library was designed around alpha chains, so this beta chain is a stray read whose abundance carries little weight. This CDR3 reads CASSGTGGNAKNIQYF. As DNA, the CDR3 is TGCGCCAGCAGTGGAACAGGGGGAAATGCCAAAAACATTCAGTACTTC. The genes are TRBV10-2 and TRBJ2-4; 8 bases agree with TRBD1. V was clipped by 4 bases and J by 1 base; unmatched bases: 6. Germline lookup yields CDR1 WSHSY and CDR2 SAAADI. This CDR3 spans 16 amino acids.

By its share, this clonotype is medium-sized. The library was prepared for alpha chains; this beta chain is a stray read, so its frequency means little. This rearrangement joins TRBV7-8 to TRBJ1-5, with a tentative D call TRBD1 (6 bases). CDR1 and CDR2 from the germline V gene are SGHVS and FQNEAQ. V dropped 4 bases and J dropped 7 bases, with 11 bases sitting between them. This CDR3 region has 13 residues. The CDR3 coding sequence is TGTGCCAGCAGCTACCGGGGGCTCCAGCCCCAGCATTTT. It yields the protein CASSYRGLQPQHF.

In its sample, this clonotype is medium-sized. The library was designed around alpha chains, so this beta chain is a stray read whose abundance carries little weight. This chain links TRBV12-3 or TRBV12-4 with TRBJ2-6, with D possibly being TRBD1 or TRBD2 (5 bases each). The CDR3 runs to 17 residues. V was pared by 5 bases and J by 2 bases, with 16 bases between. CDR3 amino acids: CASSLQRGMAGANVLTF. The CDR3 DNA is TGTGCCAGCAGTCTCCAGAGGGGTATGGCTGGGGCCAACGTCCTGACTTTC.

By sample share, this clonotype is medium-sized. A library made for alpha chains picked up this beta chain off target, so its size means little. The chain recombines TRBV7-2 with TRBJ2-4; possible D gene TRBD2, 6 bases. Germline V gene lookup returns CDR1 SGHTA and CDR2 FQGNSA. The V end lost 5 bases, the J end lost 7 bases, and 18 bases lay between the germline ends. The CDR3 length is 15 residues. CDR3 amino acids: CASSPSFGAGNIQYF. The CDR3 bases are TGTGCCAGCAGCCCATCGTTTGGGGCGGGGAACATTCAGTACTTC.

By sample share, this clonotype is medium-sized. This beta chain is an unintended read in a library built for alpha chains; its size means little. The chain is built from TRBV4-3 and TRBJ2-2; maybe TRBD1 (5 bases). Trimming took 5 bases from V and 8 from J, leaving 21 bases between them. This CDR3 comprises 16 residues. The germline gives CDR1 LGHNA, CDR2 YSLEER. The CDR3 DNA is TGCGCCAGCAGCAAGGTGGACAAGGATTTTACTGGGGAGCTGTTTTTT. It translates to CASSKVDKDFTGELFF.

Within the sample, this clonotype is medium-sized. The library was prepared for alpha chains; this beta chain is a stray read, so its frequency means little. The gene calls are TRBV25-1 and TRBJ2-4; 10 bases are a match to TRBD1. The germline CDR1 and CDR2 sequences are MGHDK and SYGVNS. With V trimmed by 6 bases and J by 8 bases, 4 bases remained unmatched. CDR3 length: 13 amino acids. The DNA of the CDR3 is TGTGCCAGCAGACGGACAGGGGGGTACATTCAGTACTTC. This encodes CASRRTGGYIQYF.

By share, this clonotype ranks as medium-sized (0.01 to 0.1%). This beta chain slipped into a library made for alpha chains as a stray read, so its size is not meaningful. CDR3 region: CSVVIFRGSNEKLFF. CDR3 bases: TGCAGCGTTGTAATTTTCAGGGGATCTAATGAAAAACTGTTTTTT. The V call is TRBV29-1, the J call TRBJ1-4, with D possibly being TRBD1 (6 bases). V was trimmed by 4 bases and J by 3 bases, leaving 15 bases between them. The length of the CDR3 is 15 residues. The germline V gene has CDR1 SQVTM and CDR2 ANQGSEA.

This clonotype was counted between two and nine times. Little can be read into the size of this beta chain, an off-target read in a library designed for alpha chains. CDR3 loop: CASSLMGSYGYTF. CDR3 sequence (DNA): TGTGCCAGCAGCTTGATGGGGTCCTATGGCTACACCTTC. This chain uses TRBV5-4 with TRBJ1-2; D not resolved. From germline, CDR1 is SGHNT and CDR2 YYREEE (reference sequence). The CDR3 runs to 13 residues. Trimming took 1 base from V and 4 from J, leaving 8 bases between them. Together with reference TRBV5-4 and TRBJ1-2, the CDR3 gives the full variable domain: ETGVTQSPTHLIKTRGQQVTLRCSSQSGHNTVSWYQQALGQGPQFIFQYYREEENGRGNFPPRFSGLQFPNYSSELNVNALELDDSALYLCASSLMGSYGYTFGSGTRLTVV.

This clonotype has ten or more counts. Since the library was made to target alpha chains, this beta chain is a stray read and its abundance is not meaningful. This chain connects TRBV5-1 to TRBJ2-5, with 7 positions matching TRBD2. This CDR3 has 14 amino acids. The J segment lost 1 base and the V segment lost 6 bases, leaving 6 bases of the junction unmatched. Germline CDR1 is SGHRS and CDR2 is YFSETQ. The CDR3 reads CASMEPGGQETQYF. The CDR3 nucleotides read TGCGCCAGCATGGAACCGGGGGGCCAAGAGACCCAGTACTTC.

This clonotype was counted at least ten times. Within a library made for alpha chains, this beta chain is off target, and its count is uninformative. The chain has TRBV6-2 or TRBV6-3 and TRBJ1-1; D is unclear. The CDR3 is 11 residues long. Germline V lookup: CDR1 MNHEY, CDR2 SVGEGT. Trimming stripped 6 bases from V and 9 bases from J, with 11 bases between. In DNA form, the CDR3 reads TGTGCCAGCAGAACTATTCGACAAGCTTTCTTT. This translates into CASRTIRQAFF.

This clonotype is labeled as medium-sized. A library prepared for alpha chains yielded this beta chain as an off-target read; its size is of little meaning. V is TRBV28 and J is TRBJ1-6; D possibly corresponds to TRBD1 (6 bases). V was cut by 3 bases and J by 14 bases, with 14 bases left in between. This CDR3 comprises 13 residues. Looked up from germline, CDR1 is MDHEN and CDR2 is SYDVKM. As DNA, the CDR3 is TGTGCCAGCAGTTTGGGGGGGCGTTGGGCCCTCCACTTT. Protein product: CASSLGGRWALHF.

By share, this clonotype ranks as large. This beta chain is a stray sequence in a library constructed for alpha chains; its clone size is not meaningful. This rearrangement joins TRBV29-1 to TRBJ2-1; TRBD1 matches 7 bases. V lost 0 bases to trimming and J lost 2 bases; unmatched junction nucleotides: 7. CDR1 and CDR2 from the germline V gene are SQVTM and ANQGSEA. CDR3 length: 16 amino acids. This CDR3 reads CSVEDQDRRTYNEQFF. The DNA for the CDR3 is TGCAGCGTTGAAGACCAGGACAGGAGGACCTACAATGAGCAGTTCTTC.